A single TCR beta chain is shown here with its context. Its target is not known. The data derive from a study of post-analysis software for immune sequencing data. Unmatched junction bases numbered 15, after V lost 0 bases and J lost 8 bases. The CDR3 totals 17 residues. The library was made from cDNA and included unique molecular identifiers. From approximately 0.95 to 9.8 million T cells, roughly 0.5 million cDNA molecules were obtained. TCRdb re-called the PCR reads through MiXCR, storing one row per CDR3 protein. The sample yields more than 350,000 distinct CDR3 sequences, approximately 37% seen once. Study-wide results and limits: Five or six TRBV segments were significantly more frequent in patients than in controls. TRBV5-6, TRBV5-1 and TRBV20-1 were among these segments. Samples from one preparation batch, clustered by F measure, grouped strongly together. Normalized Chao1 diversity in multiple sclerosis patients fell significantly below that of controls.

Sequencing was performed on blood. The TCR comes from a girl aged 2 to 10 with multiple sclerosis. This chain connects TRBV12-3 or TRBV12-4 to TRBJ1-2, with 7 bases lining up with TRBD1. The CDR3 loop reads CASSLAGLGGTVRGYTF. In nucleotides, the CDR3 is TGTGCCAGCAGTTTAGCCGGTTTAGGAGGGACAGTGCGGGGCTACACCTTC.